The T cell receptor beta chain described here comes from a study of Ad26.COV2.S vaccination and SARS-CoV-2 variants. Looking at the study overall: By the intramuscular route, Ad26.COV2.S was given once, or twice 56 days apart.

Specified treatment: some 20 received Ad26.COV2.S at low or high dose, single or two shots; about 5 received placebo; per-sample allocation not given. Specimens were obtained on day 63 following the first vaccine or placebo injection. Donation was by an adult aged 18-55 years who was in Boston. Vaccination used an Ad26 vector expressing Wuhan-strain SARS-CoV-2 spike. This CDR3 is built from 12 residues. With 4 bases removed from V and 8 bases from J, the gap between germline ends came to 11 bases. Germline lookup yields CDR1 MDHEN and CDR2 SYDVKM. Produced via immunoSEQ multiplex PCR; TCRdb's table is partial and in-frame only. The table includes some 250,000 clones, roughly 90% detected once.

The J gene is TRBJ1-2, the V gene TRBV28; tentative D call: TRBD1 (6 bases). The receptor comes from a person aged 18-60 years who received the Ad26.COV2.S COVID-19 vaccine or a placebo. This material consisted of peripheral blood, taken in a trial of Ad26.COV2.S vaccine versus placebo. The CDR3 DNA is TGTGCCAGCAGTTCCGAAGACAGGGGCTACACCTTC. Translation: CASSSEDRGYTF.